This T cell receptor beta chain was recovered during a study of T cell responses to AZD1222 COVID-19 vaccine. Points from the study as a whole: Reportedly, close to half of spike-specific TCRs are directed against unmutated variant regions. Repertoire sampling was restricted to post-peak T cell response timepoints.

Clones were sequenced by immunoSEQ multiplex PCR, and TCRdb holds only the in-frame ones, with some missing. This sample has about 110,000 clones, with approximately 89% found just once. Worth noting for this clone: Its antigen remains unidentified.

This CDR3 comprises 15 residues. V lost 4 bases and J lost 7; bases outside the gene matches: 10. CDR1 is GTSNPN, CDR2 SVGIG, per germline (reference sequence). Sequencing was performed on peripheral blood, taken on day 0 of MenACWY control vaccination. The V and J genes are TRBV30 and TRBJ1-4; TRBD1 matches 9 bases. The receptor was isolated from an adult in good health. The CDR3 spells CAWKQNRGRSEKLFF. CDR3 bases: TGTGCCTGGAAACAAAACAGGGGGCGAAGTGAAAAACTGTTTTTT.